Below, one T cell receptor (beta chain) is given with its context. Its target is unknown. Survey-level immunoSEQ v3.0 assays were run. This table comes from immunoSEQ multiplex PCR, and its TCRdb copy is limited to in-frame clones, with some not included. The sample has tens of thousands of clones, over 85% seen once. These data originate in a study of long-term antiretroviral therapy in people with HIV. Study-wide results and limits: Unavailable data included ART adherence, viral resistance and therapy changes (switches in treatment).

The source was unsorted PBMCs, collected 1.8 years after starting antiretroviral therapy. The sequence came from a woman under 30 with HIV.

The CDR3 nucleotides read TGTGCCAGCAGCCCAAGGGGATCTGGAAACACCATATATTTT. As protein: CASSPRGSGNTIYF. This rearrangement joins TRBV7-2 to TRBJ1-3, with D maybe TRBD1 (5 bases). V lost 5 bases, J lost 1 base, and 9 bases lay in between. This CDR3 has 14 residues. The germline gives CDR1 SGHTA, CDR2 FQGNSA.